This T cell receptor (beta chain) originates from a study of tumor-infiltrating lymphocytes in primary liver carcinoma. Turning to the study itself: Tumor staging was T1-T3 N0M0; sizes spanned about 4.2 to 11 cm across.

Researchers generated TCR beta cDNA from around 510 ng of total RNA, relying on a constant-region primer. Construction of TCR beta libraries relied on three successive nested multiplex PCR rounds employing slightly modified ARM-PCR. The first two PCR rounds, around 10 cycles each, used TRBV1-TRBV30 forward primers and a C-beta reverse primer. Each CDR3 protein gets one entry after TCRdb re-called the multiplex PCR reads with MiXCR. The data show approximately 320,000 distinct CDR3 sequences, about 50% seen once. Notes on this clonotype: At one of its ends the junction is not consistent with the germline gene, which may arise from a read error.

This CDR3 is built from 15 residues. Germline V gene lookup returns CDR1 SGHKS and CDR2 YYEKEE (reference sequence). Unsorted whole blood supplied the blood RNA, and germline DNA was isolated too. Sequences were obtained from peripheral blood. The genes are TRBV5-5 and TRBJ2-7; 7 bases match TRBD1. This receptor was taken from a woman aged 25 to 39 with primary liver carcinoma and hepatitis B virus infection. The CDR3 loop reads CASSLWDSLIRERYF. The CDR3 region has the DNA TGTGCCAGCAGCTTGTGGGACAGTCTTATTCGCGAGCGGTACTTC.